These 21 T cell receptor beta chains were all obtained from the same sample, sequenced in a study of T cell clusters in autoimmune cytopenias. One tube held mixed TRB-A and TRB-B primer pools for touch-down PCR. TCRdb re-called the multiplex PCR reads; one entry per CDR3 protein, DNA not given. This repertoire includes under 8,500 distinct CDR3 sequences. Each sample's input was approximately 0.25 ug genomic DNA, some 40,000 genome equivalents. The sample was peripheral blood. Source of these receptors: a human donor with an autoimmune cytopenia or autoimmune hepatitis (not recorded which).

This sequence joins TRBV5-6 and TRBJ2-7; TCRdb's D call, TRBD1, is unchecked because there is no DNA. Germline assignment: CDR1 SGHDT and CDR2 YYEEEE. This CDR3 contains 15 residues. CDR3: CASSQDQGAYYEQYF.

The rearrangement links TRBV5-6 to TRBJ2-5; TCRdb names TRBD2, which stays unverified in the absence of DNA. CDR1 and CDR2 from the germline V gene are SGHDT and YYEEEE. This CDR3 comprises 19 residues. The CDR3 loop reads CASSLKRGAIKVHQETQYF.

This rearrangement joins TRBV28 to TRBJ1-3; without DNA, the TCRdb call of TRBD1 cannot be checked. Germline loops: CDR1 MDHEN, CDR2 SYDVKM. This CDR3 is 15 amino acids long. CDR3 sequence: CASSLLTVRGNTIYF.

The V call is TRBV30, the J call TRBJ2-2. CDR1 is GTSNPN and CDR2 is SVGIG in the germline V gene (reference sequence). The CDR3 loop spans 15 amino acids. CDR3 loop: CAWTPALGWTGELFF.

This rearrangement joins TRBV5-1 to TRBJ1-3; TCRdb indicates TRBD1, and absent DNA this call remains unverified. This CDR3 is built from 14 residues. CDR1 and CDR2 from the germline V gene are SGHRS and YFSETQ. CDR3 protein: CASNTGQGEDTIYF. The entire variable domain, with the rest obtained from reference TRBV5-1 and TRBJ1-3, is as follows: KAGVTQTPRYLIKTRGQQVTLSCSPISGHRSVSWYQQTPGQGLQFLFEYFSETQRNKGNFPGRFSGRQFSNSRSEMNVSTLELGDSALYLCASNTGQGEDTIYFGEGSWLTVV.

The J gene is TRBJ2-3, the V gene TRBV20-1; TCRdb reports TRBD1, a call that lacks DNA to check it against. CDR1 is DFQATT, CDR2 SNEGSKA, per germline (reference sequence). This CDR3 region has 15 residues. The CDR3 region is CSAFWTGVSTDTQYF.

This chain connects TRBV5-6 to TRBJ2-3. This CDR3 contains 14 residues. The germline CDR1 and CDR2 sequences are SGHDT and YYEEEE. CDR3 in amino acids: CASSFFQALDTQYF. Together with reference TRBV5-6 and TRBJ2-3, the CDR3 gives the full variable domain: DAGVTQSPTHLIKTRGQQVTLRCSPKSGHDTVSWYQQALGQGPQFIFQYYEEEERQRGNFPDRFSGHQFPNYSSELNVNALLLGDSALYLCASSFFQALDTQYFGPGTRLTVL.

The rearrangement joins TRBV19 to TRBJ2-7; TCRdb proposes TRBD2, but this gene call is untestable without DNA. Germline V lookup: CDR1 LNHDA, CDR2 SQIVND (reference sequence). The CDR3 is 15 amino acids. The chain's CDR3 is CASRTSGGATYEQYF.

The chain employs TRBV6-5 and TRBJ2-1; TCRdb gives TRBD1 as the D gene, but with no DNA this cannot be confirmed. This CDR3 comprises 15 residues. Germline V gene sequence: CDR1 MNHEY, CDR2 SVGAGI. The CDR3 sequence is CASSYWGAGYNEQFF.

CDR3 in amino acids: CASSPEGTSGGSYQETQYF. The chain couples TRBV5-6 to TRBJ2-5; TCRdb's D call, TRBD2, is unchecked because there is no DNA. The CDR3 covers 19 residues. Germline CDR1 and CDR2: SGHDT and YYEEEE.

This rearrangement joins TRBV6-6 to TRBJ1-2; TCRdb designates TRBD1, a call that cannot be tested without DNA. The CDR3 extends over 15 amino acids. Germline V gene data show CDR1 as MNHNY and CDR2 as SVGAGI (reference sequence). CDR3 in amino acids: CASSYSGVNTGGYTF.

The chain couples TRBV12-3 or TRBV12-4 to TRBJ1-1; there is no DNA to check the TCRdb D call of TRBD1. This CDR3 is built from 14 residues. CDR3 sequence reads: CASSFSGQNTEAFF.

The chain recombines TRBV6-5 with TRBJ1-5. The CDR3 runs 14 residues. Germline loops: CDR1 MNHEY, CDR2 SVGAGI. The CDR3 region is CASSYSYSNQPQHF.

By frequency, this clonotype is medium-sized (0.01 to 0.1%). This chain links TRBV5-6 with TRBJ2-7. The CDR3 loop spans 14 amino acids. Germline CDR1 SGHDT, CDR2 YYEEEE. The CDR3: CASNYGVLTYEQYF.

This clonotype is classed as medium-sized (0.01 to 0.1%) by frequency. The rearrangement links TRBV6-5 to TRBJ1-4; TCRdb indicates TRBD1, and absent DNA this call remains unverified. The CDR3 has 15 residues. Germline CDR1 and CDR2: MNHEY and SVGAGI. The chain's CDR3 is CASRTLATGVGKLFF.

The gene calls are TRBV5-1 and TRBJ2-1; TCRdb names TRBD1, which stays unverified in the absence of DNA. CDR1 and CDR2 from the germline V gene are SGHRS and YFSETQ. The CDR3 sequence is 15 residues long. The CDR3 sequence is CASSLMTGEANEQFF.

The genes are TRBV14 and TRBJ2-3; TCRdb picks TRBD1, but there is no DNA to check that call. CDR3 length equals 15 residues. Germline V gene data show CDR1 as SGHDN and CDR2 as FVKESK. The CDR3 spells CASSQWRGNTDTQYF.

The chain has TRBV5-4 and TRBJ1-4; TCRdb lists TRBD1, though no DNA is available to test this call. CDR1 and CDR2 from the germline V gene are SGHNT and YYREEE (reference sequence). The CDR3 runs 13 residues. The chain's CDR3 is CASTLGPGEKLFF.

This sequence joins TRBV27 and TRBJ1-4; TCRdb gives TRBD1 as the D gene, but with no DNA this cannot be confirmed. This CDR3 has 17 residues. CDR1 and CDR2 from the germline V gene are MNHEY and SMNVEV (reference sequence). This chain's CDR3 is CASSPLQRQFNNEKLFF.

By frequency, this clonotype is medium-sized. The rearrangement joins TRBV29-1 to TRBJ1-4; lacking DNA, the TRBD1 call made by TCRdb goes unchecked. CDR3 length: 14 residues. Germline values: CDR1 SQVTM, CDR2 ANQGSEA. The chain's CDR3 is CSVRGGATNEKLFF. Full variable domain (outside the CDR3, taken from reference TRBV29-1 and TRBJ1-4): SAVISQKPSRDICQRGTSLTIQCQVDSQVTMMFWYRQQPGQSLTLIATANQGSEATYESGFVIDKFPISRPNLTFSTLTVSNMSPEDSSIYLCSVRGGATNEKLFFGSGTQLSVL.

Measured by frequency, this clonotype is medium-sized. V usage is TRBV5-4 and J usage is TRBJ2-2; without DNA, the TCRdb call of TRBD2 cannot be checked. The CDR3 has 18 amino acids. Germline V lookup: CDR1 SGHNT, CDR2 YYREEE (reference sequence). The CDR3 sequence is CASSLGTSGSLVGGELFF.